The TCR beta chain described here comes from a study of cytomegalovirus exposure and HLA in healthy donors. In the study overall: The early release's HLA-typed donors yielded 78 million or so unique TCRs. Whole-study findings and limits: A later analysis associated about 18,000 TCR beta sequences with HLA alleles at a 0.05 false discovery rate. TRBV6-2, TRBV6-3 and some other V segments were unresolvable in 87-base-pair reads. TCR beta chains associated with HLA were, in a later analysis, more clonally expanded than equally common others.

Germline V gene data show CDR1 as SGHRS and CDR2 as YFSETQ. The V segment lost 1 base and the J segment 0 bases; nucleotides outside the gene matches: 4. The CDR3 is 15 amino acids. The primer mix had 60 Vbeta and 13 Jbeta primers. Only in-frame clones appear in the TCRdb table, and some are missing; sequencing was by immunoSEQ multiplex PCR. The sample holds under 200,000 clones, around 62% seen once. In this sample, this clone turned up once. Antigen unknown. Distinct nucleotide sequences in the sample also encode this CDR3. This clonotype was obtained from a man aged 35 to 55 in good health and CMV-seronegative. The sequenced material came from PBMCs. This chain connects TRBV5-1 to TRBJ2-7, with TRBD1 matching 7 bases. The CDR3 DNA sequence: TGCGCCAGCAGCTTGACAGGGGCTAGCTCCTACGAGCAGTACTTC. Protein product: CASSLTGASSYEQYF.